This T cell receptor (beta chain) was recorded in a study of blood T cell repertoires in COVID-19. Across the whole study: Samples representing acute and convalescent COVID-19 were sourced from the United States, Italy and Spain. In each case, the material was cDNA or gDNA derived from T cells, B-cell-depleted T cells, or PBMCs.

As originally analysed: Estimated nucleated cell counts came from reference gene primer amplification. Libraries were prepared by immunoSEQ multiplex PCR; TCRdb keeps only in-frame clonotypes and omits some of them. V, J and clone size derive from that table, while D and trimming were established from the DNA sequence. In the table there are about 350,000 clones, about 92% of which are singletons. The Seattle site enrolled patients during active infection and followed them longitudinally. Germline CDR1 reads SEHNR; CDR2 reads FQNEAQ (reference sequence). V trimming: 5 bases; J trimming: 3 bases; junction bases outside the gene matches: 9. This CDR3 is built from 16 residues.

The chain couples TRBV7-9 to TRBJ2-1; 8 positions agree with TRBD2. Sequences were obtained from peripheral blood. The clonotype was recovered from a woman in her fifties or sixties with COVID-19, enrolled during active disease. The CDR3 loop reads CASSESGTSFYNEQFF. The CDR3 coding sequence is TGTGCCAGCAGCGAATCCGGGACTAGTTTCTACAATGAGCAGTTCTTC.